This is a list of T cell receptor beta chains from one sample in a study of neurological immune-mediated disorders. MiXCR was run by TCRdb on the 5' RACE reads, yielding one entry per CDR3 protein. The sample lists around 56,000 distinct CDR3 sequences, approximately 25% occurring once. The sample was PBMCs. The receptors originated from a man in his 60s with HTLV-1-associated myelopathy (HAM/TSP). Both conserved end residues are part of each CDR3. A D gene is named only where the DNA matches it firmly. The listing skips clone size in some rows; elsewhere it reads once, few, many or a size class.

clone size,V gene,J gene,D gene,CDR3 DNA,CDR3 protein
many,TRBV12-3/TRBV12-4,TRBJ2-1,NA,TGTGCCAGCAGTCGTTTAGGGGGGAAGCAGTTCTTC,CASSRLGGKQFF
many,TRBV4-2,TRBJ2-4,NA,TGTGCCAGCAGCCAAGTTGAGGACGGCAAAAACATTCAGTACTTC,CASSQVEDGKNIQYF
many,TRBV20-1,TRBJ2-1,TRBD1,TGCAGTGCTAGACCTCGACAGGGGGCGGCAAATGAGCAGTTCTTC,CSARPRQGAANEQFF
many,TRBV28,TRBJ2-6,TRBD2,TGTGCCAGCATCCCGACTAGCGGGGGAAGTTCTGGGGCCAACGTCCTGACTTTC,CASIPTSGGSSGANVLTF
many,TRBV20-1,TRBJ2-2,NA,TGCAGTGCTCCCCGGGGAGGACTAACCGGGGAGCTGTTTTTT,CSAPRGGLTGELFF
many,TRBV4-1,TRBJ1-4,NA,TGCGCCAGCAGCTCCCAAAACAGGGCCCTAGGTGAAAAACTGTTTTTT,CASSSQNRALGEKLFF
NA,TRBV6-5,TRBJ2-5,TRBD2,TGTGCCAGCAGTTCCCCTTTTAGCGGGAGAAACTTC,CASSSPFSGRNF
NA,TRBV24-1,TRBJ2-1,NA,TGTGCCACCAGTGATACTACAGGGACCGATGAGCAGTTCTTC,CATSDTTGTDEQFF
many,TRBV6-6,TRBJ2-1,NA,TGTGCCAGCAGTTACTCCAAGGGGGGTCCCGGTAGCTACAATGAGCAGTTCTTC,CASSYSKGGPGSYNEQFF
NA,TRBV4-1,TRBJ2-5,TRBD2,TGCGCCAGCAGCCAAGGGGCGACTAGCGGGACCCAGGAGACCCAGTACTTC,CASSQGATSGTQETQYF
NA,TRBV28,TRBJ2-7,TRBD1,TGTGCCAGCAGCCTGGCGGGCGGGACAGGGGCCTACGAGCAGTACTTC,CASSLAGGTGAYEQYF
few,TRBV5-1,TRBJ2-1,NA,TGCGCCAGCAGCTTGGACAGGGGAGGCTACAATGAGCAGTTCTTC,CASSLDRGGYNEQFF
few,TRBV28,TRBJ2-7,NA,TGTGCCAGCAGTTTGGTGAGCGACTACGAGCAGTACTTC,CASSLVSDYEQYF
many,TRBV3-1,TRBJ1-6,NA,TGTGCCAGCAGCCAACAGAGCAAGGGATCACCCCTCCACTTT,CASSQQSKGSPLHF
medium-sized,TRBV27,TRBJ2-4,NA,TGTGCCAGCAGTTTCCCGCGAATGGGGGGCCGAGGAAACATTCAGTACTTC,CASSFPRMGGRGNIQYF
many,TRBV12-3/TRBV12-4,TRBJ1-2,NA,TGTGCCAGCAGTTTAGACCCTAACTATGGCTACACCTTC,CASSLDPNYGYTF
many,TRBV27,TRBJ2-2,NA,TGTGCCAGCAGTTCCTTGGGTGGGGAGCTGTTTTTT,CASSSLGGELFF
many,TRBV10-3,TRBJ1-5,NA,TGTGCCATCAGTGCGGATTTAAATAGCAATCAGCCCCAGCATTTT,CAISADLNSNQPQHF
many,TRBV20-1,TRBJ2-2,NA,TGCAGTGCTAGAGATACGGCAGAGCCCCACCGGGAGCTGTTTTTT,CSARDTAEPHRELFF
many,TRBV5-1,TRBJ1-4,NA,TGCGCCAGCAGCTTGCGGGCCCTTAGAGGAGAAAAACTGTTTTTT,CASSLRALRGEKLFF
many,TRBV7-9,TRBJ2-1,TRBD2,TGTGCCAGCAGCTGGGTCTCGCTAGCGGAAACCAATGAGCAGTTCTTC,CASSWVSLAETNEQFF
many,TRBV9,TRBJ2-1,NA,TGTGCCAGCAGCGTGGGAGGCAGGGGTTCGTACAATGAGCAGTTCTTC,CASSVGGRGSYNEQFF
many,TRBV20-1,TRBJ2-4,TRBD2,TGCAGTGCTAGAGATCAGGGAGCGGGAGGGGTTGGGGCCAAAAACATTCAGTACTTC,CSARDQGAGGVGAKNIQYF
NA,TRBV6-6,TRBJ2-5,NA,TGTGCCAGCAGTTACCGAGGAGCCGGGGAGACCCAGTACTTC,CASSYRGAGETQYF
many,TRBV5-1,TRBJ2-2,NA,TGCGCCAGCAGCTTGGAAGTTAGGAGGGATAAGAACACCGGGGAGCTGTTTTTT,CASSLEVRRDKNTGELFF
many,TRBV5-1,TRBJ1-3,NA,TGCGCCAGCAGCCTTGGTCAGGGGCCGCTTTTGTCTGGAAACACCATATATTTT,CASSLGQGPLLSGNTIYF
NA,TRBV12-3/TRBV12-4,TRBJ2-1,NA,TGTGCCAGCAGCCGCGATAGGGGCTCTGAGCAGTTCTTC,CASSRDRGSEQFF
many,TRBV6-6,TRBJ2-7,NA,TGTGCCAGCAGTTACCGAGGGGGGGAGTTTCGAGAAGAGCAGTACTTC,CASSYRGGEFREEQYF
once,TRBV5-1,TRBJ2-7,NA,TGCGCTAGCAGCCCCTGGGGCAGCTCCTACGAGCAGTACTTC,CASSPWGSSYEQYF